The 5 T cell receptor beta chains in this list originate from one sample, sequenced in a study of shared clonotypes between healthy human individuals. Method: immunoSEQ multiplex PCR; TCRdb's copy keeps in-frame clones and lacks some. Of fewer than 1.4 million clones listed, around 78% are singletons. Sequencing was done on a sample of memory CD4+ T cells from PBMCs. Sample subset: CD45RA-negative fraction. These receptors were obtained from a man younger than 35 in good health. Some clones in this sample may be carry-over from other donors' samples.

The V gene is TRBV6-1, the J gene TRBJ2-4, with D maybe TRBD1 (5 bases). The ends were cut back, 1 base at V and 7 bases at J, with 8 bases in the middle. CDR1 and CDR2 (germline): MNHNS, SASEGT. The CDR3 runs to 13 residues. DNA for the CDR3: TGTGCCAGCAGTGAAGGGAAGGGGAACATTCAGTACTTC. Protein: CASSEGKGNIQYF.

This clone was seen only a few times. V gene TRBV30 combines with J gene TRBJ1-1, with D perhaps matching TRBD1 (6 bases). Trimming took off 1 base at V and 7 bases at J, with 10 bases between the two ends. The germline CDR1 and CDR2 sequences are GTSNPN and SVGIG (reference sequence). The CDR3 sequence is 12 residues long. This CDR3 reads CAWSGGASEAFF. CDR3 in DNA: TGTGCCTGGAGTGGGGGGGCGAGTGAAGCTTTCTTT.

The rearrangement links TRBV5-1 to TRBJ1-6, with TRBD1 matching 12 bases. This CDR3 spans 16 amino acids. Germline CDR1 reads SGHRS; CDR2 reads YFSETQ. J gave up 8 bases and V 0 bases, and 3 bases lay outside the gene matches. CDR3 DNA: TGCGCCAGCAGCTTGGCCGGGACAGGGGGCGATTCACCCCTCCACTTT. It codes for CASSLAGTGGDSPLHF.

This clone showed up just once. The chain couples TRBV5-1 to TRBJ2-3; 7 nucleotides line up with TRBD2. Germline trimming cut 6 bases from V and 0 bases from J; bases unmatched to any gene: 4. This CDR3 comprises 14 residues. Per the germline V gene, CDR1 is SGHRS and CDR2 is YFSETQ. CDR3 in DNA: TGCGCCAGCAAGTTGCGGGGGAGCACAGATACGCAGTATTTT. Its protein product is CASKLRGSTDTQYF. Complete variable domain (other parts from reference TRBV5-1 and TRBJ2-3): KAGVTQTPRYLIKTRGQQVTLSCSPISGHRSVSWYQQTPGQGLQFLFEYFSETQRNKGNFPGRFSGRQFSNSRSEMNVSTLELGDSALYLCASKLRGSTDTQYFGPGTRLTVL.

The CDR3, as DNA: TGTGCCAGCACCCGGGGGGACAGGGGGCCCAACTATGGCTACACCTTC. As protein: CASTRGDRGPNYGYTF. The rearrangement joins TRBV5-6 to TRBJ1-2; 12 bases are shared with TRBD1. Germline values: CDR1 SGHDT, CDR2 YYEEEE. The V gene end was trimmed by 6 bases and the J gene end by 2 bases; junction bases not matched to a gene: 8. This CDR3 has 16 residues.